Given below is one T cell receptor (beta chain) in context. This sample was taken from a study of stem cell transplantation in POMP-related autoinflammatory disease. Data came from immunoSEQ multiplex PCR; TCRdb stores just in-frame clones and leaves some out. The top ten hold about 0.66% of the sample, which has tens of thousands of clones, more than 75% seen once. Sequencing used CD4+ T cells from PBMCs, obtained after stem cell transplantation. The TCR was taken from a human patient with POMP-related autoinflammation and immune dysregulation (PRAID). The graft donor may have contributed some T cells.

The CDR3 DNA follows: TGTGCCAGCAGCTTAGTGTTGCGGGGGACAGGGGTAAGAGAGACCCAGTACTTC. The encoded protein is CASSLVLRGTGVRETQYF. The V call is TRBV7-6, the J call TRBJ2-5; 10 nucleotides line up with TRBD1. The germline V gene has CDR1 SGHVS and CDR2 FNYEAQ. The CDR3 sequence is 18 residues long. The junction had 12 bases not matched to a gene; V was cut back by 1 base and J by 4 bases.